This T cell receptor beta chain came from a study of blood T cell repertoires in COVID-19. Study as a whole: Some COVID-19 samples were acute and others convalescent; all came from the United States, Italy and Spain. From T cells, B-cell-depleted T cells, or PBMCs came the material, which was cDNA or gDNA.

Germline V gene data show CDR1 as LGHNA and CDR2 as YNFKEQ. This CDR3 spans 16 amino acids. The V end was cut by 1 base, the J end by 2 bases, with 15 bases between. Patients in Seattle were enrolled during active infection, then followed longitudinally. Only in-frame clones appear in the TCRdb table, and some are missing; sequencing was by immunoSEQ multiplex PCR. The sample holds 15,000 or so clones; roughly 89% are singletons and the top ten take roughly 30%. The TCR originated in a woman of 80 years or more with COVID-19, enrolled during active disease. The sequencing sample was made of peripheral blood. The chain uses TRBV4-2 and TRBJ2-7; D not resolved. The chain's CDR3 is CASSQGLVSPTYEQYF. The DNA for the CDR3 is TGTGCCAGCAGCCAAGGGCTAGTGAGCCCAACCTACGAGCAGTACTTC.